Following are 16 T cell receptor beta chains from one sample sequenced in a study of response to subunit inactivated influenza vaccine. TCRdb re-called the RT-PCR reads through MiXCR, storing one row per CDR3 protein. Of about 570,000 distinct CDR3 sequences in the sample, over 9% were seen once. The data were also submitted as part of a second study, on T cells expressing NK-cell markers. From that paper: UMIs were included in TCR beta cDNA generated by 5'RACE template switching.

The sequencing here drew on PBMCs from blood, taken on the day of vaccination. The origin of the receptors is a man between 45 and 60 years old who received an inactivated influenza vaccine.

The chain employs TRBV29-1 and TRBJ2-7; D might be TRBD1 (6 bases). The CDR3 has 15 residues. Germline values: CDR1 SQVTM, CDR2 ANQGSEA. Between the trimmed V and J ends, which lost 4 bases and 0 bases, there was a span of 16 bases. The DNA for the CDR3 is TGCAGCGTTGGGGCCCAGGGGCCGAGCTCCTACGAGCAGTACTTC. This encodes CSVGAQGPSSYEQYF.

This clonotype was seen ten or more times. CDR3 bases: TGTGCCAGCAGCTTGAACAGGGGCCAAGAGACCCAGTACTTC. Its protein is CASSLNRGQETQYF. The genes are TRBV7-2 and TRBJ2-5, with 7 bases aligning to TRBD1. The CDR3 is 14 residues long. Germline values: CDR1 SGHTA, CDR2 FQGNSA. V shed 3 bases, J shed 1 base, and the junction held 2 bases outside the gene matches.

This clonotype appeared a few times. An end of the junction differs from the germline gene, which may be a read error. This chain joins TRBV28 and TRBJ2-7, with D tentatively TRBD1 (5 bases). The CDR3 is 10 amino acids. CDR1 MDHEN and CDR2 SYDVKM come from the germline V gene. CDR3 loop: CAAGSWQGFF. CDR3 sequence (DNA): TGTGCCGCCGGAAGTTGGCAGGGTTTCTTC.

The chain has TRBV20-1 and TRBJ2-7, with D perhaps TRBD1 (5 bases). V was cut by 3 bases and J by 2 bases, with 11 bases left in between. Germline V CDR1 and CDR2: DFQATT, SNEGSKA (reference sequence). The CDR3 is 13 residues long. The CDR3 sequence is CSASRPGTYEQYF. CDR3 nucleotide sequence: TGCAGTGCTAGTAGGCCAGGGACCTACGAGCAGTACTTC.

This clonotype was found a few times. This chain joins TRBV6-1 and TRBJ1-4; 7 nucleotides agree with TRBD1. This CDR3 has 15 residues. The ends lost 5 bases at V and 3 bases at J; junction bases unmatched: 6. Looked up from germline, CDR1 is MNHNS and CDR2 is SASEGT. CDR3 in amino acids: CASSRLGQANEKLFF. The CDR3 nucleotides read TGTGCCAGCAGTCGCCTCGGACAGGCTAATGAAAAACTGTTTTTT.

J is TRBJ2-7 and V is TRBV20-1; D call uncertain. The V gene lost 0 bases and the J gene lost 0 bases, with 12 bases spanning the gap. The CDR3 spans 15 residues. Germline V gives CDR1 DFQATT, CDR2 SNEGSKA (reference sequence). The CDR3 protein is CSARDLGESSYEQYF. In DNA form, the CDR3 reads TGCAGTGCTAGAGATCTTGGAGAATCCTCCTACGAGCAGTACTTC.

Only a few counts were recorded for this clonotype. The chain couples TRBV9 to TRBJ1-1; 8 nucleotides match TRBD1. Per germline, CDR1 SGDLS and CDR2 YYNGEE. V lost 0 bases and J lost 3; bases outside the gene matches: 1. This CDR3 is built from 14 residues. The CDR3 DNA reads TGTGCCAGCAGCGTAGGGACAGGGTACACTGAAGCTTTCTTT. It codes for CASSVGTGYTEAFF.

The V call is TRBV29-1, the J call TRBJ1-1, with 8 positions matching TRBD1. From germline, CDR1 is SQVTM and CDR2 ANQGSEA. V was pared by 4 bases and J by 10 bases, with 5 bases of the junction left unmatched. The CDR3 sequence is 11 residues long. The CDR3 sequence: CSVAGGNAAFF. CDR3 coding DNA: TGCAGCGTTGCAGGGGGCAACGCAGCTTTCTTT.

J is TRBJ2-7 and V is TRBV7-2, with 11 bases that match TRBD1. CDR1 and CDR2 (germline): SGHTA, FQGNSA. CDR3 length equals 17 residues. V shed 1 base, J shed 3 bases, and the junction held 8 bases outside the gene matches. The CDR3 here is CASSLVWTGGSNYEQYF. The CDR3 DNA is TGTGCCAGCAGCTTAGTTTGGACAGGGGGCTCAAACTACGAGCAGTACTTC.

The V and J genes are TRBV5-1 and TRBJ2-3, with 12 bases that match TRBD1. V shed 7 bases and J 1 base; nucleotides not matched to a gene: 7. The germline V gene has CDR1 SGHRS and CDR2 YFSETQ. The length of the CDR3 is 16 residues. Written as DNA, the CDR3 is TGCGCCAGCCGGCTATGGGACAGGGGGCGCACAGATACGCAGTATTTT. Amino acids: CASRLWDRGRTDTQYF.

This rearrangement joins TRBV20-1 to TRBJ2-1; TRBD2 matches 9 bases. Germline assignment: CDR1 DFQATT and CDR2 SNEGSKA (reference sequence). The CDR3 consists of 12 residues. The junction had 4 bases not matched to a gene; V was cut back by 5 bases and J by 8 bases. CDR3 region: CSAERGADEQFF. Written as DNA, the CDR3 is TGCAGTGCTGAGCGGGGGGCGGATGAGCAGTTCTTC.

This clonotype was detected only a few times. This chain joins TRBV20-1 and TRBJ2-5; 8 nucleotides align to TRBD1. In germline, CDR1 is DFQATT, CDR2 SNEGSKA (reference sequence). The CDR3 length is 13 residues. Unmatched junction bases numbered 1, after V lost 4 bases and J lost 0 bases. CDR3: CSANRGDQETQYF. The CDR3 DNA is TGCAGTGCTAACAGGGGGGACCAAGAGACCCAGTACTTC.

The J gene is TRBJ2-1, the V gene TRBV5-6; 8 bases align to TRBD2. V lost 3 bases to trimming and J lost 8 bases; unmatched junction nucleotides: 13. The CDR3 extends over 16 amino acids. The V gene's germline CDR1 is SGHDT and CDR2 YYEEEE. The CDR3 protein is CASSSDRVAGIDEQFF. The CDR3 DNA sequence: TGTGCCAGCAGCTCCGACCGAGTAGCGGGGATCGATGAGCAGTTCTTC.

The sample holds a few counts of this clonotype. The V gene is TRBV12-3 or TRBV12-4, the J gene TRBJ2-7; D is perhaps TRBD2 (5 bases). V was trimmed by 3 bases and J by 0 bases, leaving 6 bases between them. This CDR3 has 13 amino acids. This chain's CDR3 is CASSFTSSYEQYF. Here the CDR3 DNA reads TGTGCCAGCAGTTTTACTAGCTCCTACGAGCAGTACTTC.

This clonotype came up many times. The chain uses TRBV6-2 or TRBV6-3 and TRBJ2-1; 8 bases match TRBD1. J was trimmed by 1 base and V by 6 bases; bases with no gene match: 20. CDR1 and CDR2 (germline): MNHEY, SVGEGT. The CDR3 contains 20 residues. CDR3 amino acids: CASSRPRTGTFGRSYNEQFF. Here the CDR3 DNA reads TGTGCCAGCAGCCGCCCCCGGACAGGGACTTTTGGTAGGTCCTACAATGAGCAGTTCTTC.

In its sample, this clonotype was seen a few times. One end of the junction varies from germline; a read error may be responsible. The chain recombines TRBV3-1 with TRBJ2-1; D remains unclear. The CDR3 has 12 residues. Germline assignment: CDR1 LGHDT and CDR2 YNNKEL (reference sequence). CDR3 sequence (DNA): TGTGCCAGCAGCCAAGTGGGAACCCAGCACTTCTTC. Encoded protein: CASSQVGTQHFF.